What follows are 17 T cell receptor beta chains derived from one specimen sequenced in a study of T cells after yellow fever vaccination. TCRdb re-called the 5' RACE reads with MiXCR, one entry per CDR3 protein. The sample has hundreds of thousands of distinct CDR3 sequences; 9% to 15% are singletons. The specimen was PBMCs, collected on the day of the yellow fever booster vaccination. These receptors all come from a young man who received the YFV17D yellow fever vaccine.

This clonotype has only one observation. The V call is TRBV6-4, the J call TRBJ1-2; maybe TRBD1 (5 bases). The V gene's germline CDR1 is MRHNA and CDR2 SNTAGT. The CDR3 covers 15 residues. V shed 2 bases and J shed 7 bases, with 17 bases lying between them. This CDR3 is CASSDTPQGIGGYTF. The CDR3 nucleotides are TGTGCCAGCAGTGACACGCCCCAGGGTATCGGTGGCTACACCTTC.

There are a few counts of this clonotype. The J gene is TRBJ2-1, the V gene TRBV7-9; D may be TRBD2 (5 bases). The V and J ends lost 1 base and 11 bases respectively, with 12 bases between them. The germline CDR1 and CDR2 sequences are SEHNR and FQNEAQ (reference sequence). There are 13 residues in the CDR3. The CDR3 region is CASSLGTEGKQFF. CDR3 nucleotide sequence: TGTGCCAGCAGCTTAGGGACTGAAGGGAAGCAGTTCTTC.

This clonotype was recorded many times. The chain is built from TRBV29-1 and TRBJ2-3; 10 bases match TRBD2. Germline trimming cut 4 bases from V and 6 bases from J; bases unmatched to any gene: 4. The germline V gene encodes CDR1 SQVTM and CDR2 ANQGSEA. The CDR3 loop spans 13 amino acids. CDR3 residues: CSVAAGGADTQYF. CDR3 bases: TGCAGCGTTGCAGCGGGAGGGGCGGATACGCAGTATTTT.

The table lists this clonotype with a few counts. The rearrangement uses TRBV15 and TRBJ2-3; D might be TRBD1 (6 bases). V gave up 1 base and J gave up 6 bases, with 14 bases separating them. The length of the CDR3 is 15 residues. The germline V gene encodes CDR1 LNHNV and CDR2 YYDKDF (reference sequence). This CDR3 reads CATSRVSGTMDTQYF. DNA of the CDR3: TGTGCCACCAGCAGAGTCTCCGGGACAATGGATACGCAGTATTTT.

The CDR3 bases are TGTGCCAGTAGTGCTACCCCCACCGGGGAGCTGTTTTTT. Translating it yields CASSATPTGELFF. V usage is TRBV19 and J usage is TRBJ2-2, with D unresolved. This CDR3 spans 13 amino acids. V was cut by 5 bases and J by 4 bases, with 8 bases left in between. Germline V gene data show CDR1 as LNHDA and CDR2 as SQIVND (reference sequence).

V is TRBV18 and J is TRBJ2-1; unclear D gene. V was trimmed by 0 bases and J by 4 bases, leaving 10 bases between them. This CDR3 contains 15 residues. Germline CDR1 and CDR2: KGHSH and LQKENI. The CDR3: CASSPPVPPYNEQFF. CDR3 coding DNA: TGTGCCAGCTCACCACCTGTTCCCCCATACAATGAGCAGTTCTTC.

This rearrangement joins TRBV12-3 or TRBV12-4 to TRBJ2-7; TRBD1 agrees at 7 bases. The junction had 13 bases not matched to a gene; V was cut back by 5 bases and J by 6 bases. The length of the CDR3 is 15 residues. The CDR3 reads CASSPRTGGFGEQYF. Written as DNA, the CDR3 is TGTGCCAGCAGTCCTCGGACAGGCGGCTTCGGCGAGCAGTACTTC.

This clonotype has a handful of counts. This chain joins TRBV7-2 and TRBJ2-5, with 7 bases identical to TRBD1. With V trimmed by 2 bases and J by 4 bases, 13 bases remained unmatched. Germline CDR1 and CDR2: SGHTA and FQGNSA. The CDR3 has 17 amino acids. The CDR3 nucleotides are TGTGCCAGCAGCTTACCCAGACAGGGCGCCATTCTAGAGACCCAGTACTTC. Translated, it gives CASSLPRQGAILETQYF.

The chain employs TRBV2 and TRBJ2-1; 11 bases are a match to TRBD2. The CDR3 runs to 15 residues. Germline CDR1 is SNHLY and CDR2 is FYNNEI. The J segment lost 2 bases and the V segment lost 6 bases, leaving 3 bases of the junction unmatched. The CDR3 DNA reads as TGTGCCAGCAGCCGTAGCGGGAGGGCCTACAATGAGCAGTTCTTC. As protein: CASSRSGRAYNEQFF.

The rearrangement uses TRBV20-1 and TRBJ2-3; maybe TRBD2 (5 bases). Trimming pared 1 base from V and 2 bases from J, leaving 13 bases between. CDR1 is DFQATT and CDR2 is SNEGSKA in the germline V gene (reference sequence). The CDR3 extends over 15 amino acids. CDR3 sequence: CSARVSGANTDTQYF. DNA for the CDR3: TGCAGTGCTAGAGTGAGCGGAGCCAACACAGATACGCAGTATTTT.

This clonotype was detected ten times or more. The chain is built from TRBV7-9 and TRBJ2-1; weak D call: TRBD1 (6 bases). The CDR3 loop spans 13 amino acids. From germline, CDR1 is SEHNR and CDR2 FQNEAQ (reference sequence). The ends were cut back, 1 base at V and 7 bases at J, with 8 bases in the middle. The CDR3 DNA sequence: TGTGCCAGCAGCTTAGACAGGGAGAATGAGCAGTTCTTC. Protein sequence: CASSLDRENEQFF.

This clonotype was counted between two and nine times. The CDR3 protein is CASSAGTSGALTQYF. Written as DNA, the CDR3 is TGTGCCAGCAGTGCCGGGACTAGCGGGGCCTTAACCCAGTACTTC. This chain joins TRBV2 and TRBJ2-5; 13 bases align to TRBD2. The CDR3 totals 15 residues. Per the germline V gene, CDR1 is SNHLY and CDR2 is FYNNEI. The ends lost 4 bases at V and 8 bases at J; junction bases unmatched: 7.

This clonotype has just a few counts. The V call is TRBV10-2, the J call TRBJ2-3; possibly TRBD1 for D (6 bases). Trimming took off 2 bases at V and 11 bases at J, with 8 bases between the two ends. Germline CDR1 is WSHSY and CDR2 is SAAADI. The CDR3 contains 11 residues. The CDR3 loop reads CASSEVRGQYF. In nucleotides, the CDR3 is TGCGCCAGCAGTGAGGTCAGGGGGCAGTATTTT.

This clonotype was seen more than once but under ten times. The genes are TRBV6-4 and TRBJ2-7; 9 nucleotides agree with TRBD1. The length of the CDR3 is 16 residues. Germline loops: CDR1 MRHNA, CDR2 SNTAGT. The J segment lost 4 bases and the V segment lost 8 bases, leaving 15 bases of the junction unmatched. CDR3 coding DNA: TGTGCCAGCGGCCGGGACAGGGACGAAGTATGGTACGAGCAGTACTTC. As protein: CASGRDRDEVWYEQYF.

This clonotype occurred a few times. The V gene is TRBV6-5, the J gene TRBJ1-5; D is ambiguous. CDR3 size: 13 residues. V was cut by 5 bases and J by 4 bases, with 9 bases left in between. The V gene's germline CDR1 is MNHEY and CDR2 SVGAGI. The CDR3 nucleotides are TGTGCCAGCAGTCCTCTAGGGAATCAGCCCCAGCATTTT. Residues: CASSPLGNQPQHF.

In its sample, this clonotype was seen a few times. The rearrangement links TRBV12-3 or TRBV12-4 to TRBJ2-7, with TRBD2 matching 11 bases. V dropped 6 bases and J dropped 4; count of bases not matched to a gene: 8. The CDR3 covers 15 residues. The CDR3 DNA is TGTGCCAGCAGGTGGGGGACTAGCGGACCTTACGAGCAGTACTTC. Its translation is CASRWGTSGPYEQYF.

V is TRBV5-1 and J is TRBJ1-1, with D unresolved. The CDR3 is made up of 15 amino acids. V shed 3 bases and J shed 2 bases, with 14 bases lying between them. Per germline, CDR1 SGHRS and CDR2 YFSETQ. This CDR3 reads CASSSNSGSNTEAFF. DNA for the CDR3: TGCGCCAGCAGCTCGAATTCCGGGAGTAACACTGAAGCTTTCTTT.